This entry lists 5 T cell receptor beta chains sequenced from one sample in a study of blood T cell repertoires in COVID-19. Data came from immunoSEQ multiplex PCR; TCRdb stores just in-frame clones and leaves some out. In the table there are over 150,000 clones, approximately 88% of which are singletons. The sequenced sample was peripheral blood. The receptors were sampled from a man between 18 and 29 years old with active or convalescent COVID-19.

This clone was seen just once. This chain connects TRBV4-1 to TRBJ1-4; the D is unclear. V was pared by 4 bases and J by 2 bases, with 20 bases between. Looked up from germline, CDR1 is MGHRA and CDR2 is YSYEKL. This CDR3 comprises 18 residues. The CDR3 DNA reads as TGCGCCAGCAGCCGAAATTCGGTGCCGCGGTGGACTAATGAAAAACTGTTTTTT. It translates to CASSRNSVPRWTNEKLFF.

The rearrangement uses TRBV27 and TRBJ2-1, with TRBD1 matching 7 bases. The V gene end was trimmed by 3 bases and the J gene end by 4 bases; junction bases not matched to a gene: 6. Per germline, CDR1 MNHEY and CDR2 SMNVEV (reference sequence). The CDR3 is 15 amino acids. The CDR3 loop is CASSLAGGIYNEQFF. The CDR3 DNA reads TGTGCCAGCAGTTTGGCAGGGGGAATATACAATGAGCAGTTCTTC.

This chain joins TRBV4-2 and TRBJ2-5; D is perhaps TRBD1 (6 bases). The germline V gene has CDR1 LGHNA and CDR2 YNFKEQ. The V end lost 4 bases, the J end lost 1 base, and 13 bases lay between the germline ends. This CDR3 is built from 15 residues. As DNA, the CDR3 is TGTGCCAGCAGCCCCGGGACAAGAAGCCAAGAGACCCAGTACTTC. This gives the protein CASSPGTRSQETQYF.

The chain uses TRBV6-1 and TRBJ1-2, with D possibly being TRBD1 (6 bases). The germline gives CDR1 MNHNS, CDR2 SASEGT. V was shortened by 3 bases and J by 0 bases, with 11 bases between the two germline ends. CDR3 length: 15 amino acids. The CDR3 nucleotides read TGTGCCAGCAGTGATTTGACAGGTCCTAACTATGGCTACACCTTC. Translation gives CASSDLTGPNYGYTF.

The CDR3 spells CASSEGQGYEQYF. The CDR3 DNA reads TGTGCCAGCTCGGAAGGACAGGGCTACGAGCAGTACTTC. V usage is TRBV18 and J usage is TRBJ2-7; TRBD1 matches 8 bases. Germline V gene sequence: CDR1 KGHSH, CDR2 LQKENI. V gave up 6 bases and J gave up 3 bases; unmatched junction bases: 4. There are 13 residues in the CDR3.